Below, 26 T cell receptor beta chains from the same sample are listed, as sequenced in a study of graft-versus-host responses after intestinal transplantation. The data were produced by immunoSEQ multiplex PCR, yet TCRdb's version contains in-frame clones alone and is incomplete. Here the sample spans fewer than 130,000 clones, about 93% being singletons. Antigens of these TCRs are unknown. The source was unstimulated CD8+ T cells sorted from spleen or lymph node cells, collected before intestinal transplant. Every receptor here comes from a human donor who received an intestinal transplant.

The chain couples TRBV25-1 to TRBJ2-1; 9 nucleotides match TRBD1. This CDR3 is 14 amino acids long. Germline lookup yields CDR1 MGHDK and CDR2 SYGVNS. Losses at the gene ends were 9 bases for V and 5 bases for J; bases not matched to a gene: 8. CDR3 loop: CASYRDRVHNEQFF. DNA for the CDR3: TGTGCCAGTTACCGGGACAGGGTCCACAATGAGCAGTTCTTC. The whole variable domain, filled in from reference TRBV25-1 and TRBJ2-1, reads EADIYQTPRYLVIGTGKKITLECSQTMGHDKMYWYQQDPGMELHLIHYSYGVNSTEKGDLSSESTVSRIRTEHFPLTLESARPSHTSQYLCASYRDRVHNEQFFGPGTRLTVL.

The chain has TRBV6-1 and TRBJ2-2, with TRBD2 identical over 7 bases. V lost 7 bases, J lost 4 bases, and 3 bases stayed unmatched. This CDR3 contains 13 residues. Germline V gene sequence: CDR1 MNHNS, CDR2 SASEGT. CDR3 protein: CASNPSGTGELFF. The CDR3 DNA reads as TGTGCCAGCAACCCTAGCGGCACCGGGGAGCTGTTTTTT.

The V call is TRBV27, the J call TRBJ2-7, with TRBD2 matching 7 bases. This CDR3 comprises 15 residues. V dropped 1 base and J dropped 3; count of bases not matched to a gene: 6. Germline V gives CDR1 MNHEY, CDR2 SMNVEV (reference sequence). The CDR3 coding sequence is TGTGCCAGCAGTTTATATGGCGGGAGAAGCTACGAGCAGTACTTC. This encodes CASSLYGGRSYEQYF.

The rearrangement uses TRBV5-1 and TRBJ2-5; D might be TRBD1 (5 bases). V was cut by 0 bases and J by 4 bases, with 16 bases left in between. The CDR3 extends over 16 amino acids. Germline loops: CDR1 SGHRS, CDR2 YFSETQ. CDR3 in amino acids: CASSLGSWLGLETQYF. The DNA for the CDR3 is TGCGCCAGCAGCTTGGGATCCTGGTTGGGGCTAGAGACCCAGTACTTC.

The CDR3 protein is CASGKTGELFF. CDR3 sequence (DNA): TGTGCCAGCGGGAAAACCGGGGAGCTGTTTTTT. V usage is TRBV9 and J usage is TRBJ2-2; D call uncertain. This CDR3 is 11 amino acids long. V lost 7 bases and J lost 5, with 6 bases in between. CDR1 and CDR2 (germline): SGDLS, YYNGEE.

The J gene is TRBJ2-2, the V gene TRBV29-1; 8 nucleotides agree with TRBD2. Trimming removed 7 bases from V and 1 base from J; junction bases left unmatched: 5. CDR1 and CDR2 (germline): SQVTM, ANQGSEA. The CDR3 loop spans 14 amino acids. This CDR3 is CSAGSGRNTGELFF. For the CDR3, the DNA is TGCAGCGCTGGAAGCGGGAGGAACACCGGGGAGCTGTTTTTT.

V and J are TRBV14 and TRBJ1-4, with 8 bases fitting TRBD1. Germline trimming cut 3 bases from V and 5 bases from J; bases unmatched to any gene: 5. CDR1 SGHDN and CDR2 FVKESK come from the germline V gene. This CDR3 contains 15 residues. The CDR3 protein is CASSQTRGRNEKLFF. The CDR3 coding sequence is TGTGCCAGCAGCCAGACCAGGGGGCGAAATGAAAAACTGTTTTTT.

The chain combines TRBV11-2 with TRBJ1-2; the match to TRBD1 covers 11 bases. Germline V gene lookup returns CDR1 SGHAT and CDR2 FQNNGV. The CDR3 runs to 18 residues. Unmatched junction bases numbered 9, after V lost 0 bases and J lost 3 bases. The CDR3 DNA reads TGTGCCAGCAGCTTAGAGACGGGACAGGGGGAATCTTACTATGGCTACACCTTC. Protein product: CASSLETGQGESYYGYTF.

The genes are TRBV19 and TRBJ2-4; D may be TRBD1 or TRBD2 (5 bases each). The germline V gene encodes CDR1 LNHDA and CDR2 SQIVND (reference sequence). The V gene lost 5 bases and the J gene lost 0 bases, with 14 bases spanning the gap. The CDR3 is 16 amino acids. The CDR3 DNA reads as TGTGCCAGTAGTTTTAGTACAGGACTAGCCAAAAACATTCAGTACTTC. This translates into CASSFSTGLAKNIQYF.

The chain links TRBV10-2 to TRBJ2-7, with a weak D call TRBD2 (6 bases). Germline V CDR1 and CDR2: WSHSY, SAAADI. V gave up 8 bases and J gave up 7 bases, with 21 bases separating them. The CDR3 length is 14 residues. This CDR3 reads CASAAGLALKEQYF. The CDR3 DNA sequence: TGCGCCAGCGCCGCGGGACTTGCCCTTAAAGAGCAGTACTTC.

V and J are TRBV28 and TRBJ1-1; maybe TRBD1 (6 bases). The CDR3 sequence is 15 residues long. Germline CDR1 and CDR2: MDHEN and SYDVKM. V was cut by 2 bases and J by 4 bases, with 14 bases left in between. CDR3 sequence: CASSLSGGGSTEAFF. DNA of the CDR3: TGTGCCAGCAGTTTAAGTGGGGGCGGGAGCACTGAAGCTTTCTTT.

The V call is TRBV7-9, the J call TRBJ2-1, with TRBD2 identical over 13 bases. The V gene's germline CDR1 is SEHNR and CDR2 FQNEAQ (reference sequence). With 1 base clipped from V and 8 bases from J, the junction kept 5 bases outside the gene matches. The CDR3 contains 16 residues. CDR3 DNA: TGTGCCAGCAGCTTAGGGACTAGCGGGAGCGATGATGAGCAGTTCTTC. Residues: CASSLGTSGSDDEQFF.

The chain employs TRBV7-6 and TRBJ2-4; 8 bases map to TRBD2. This CDR3 has 16 residues. Per germline, CDR1 SGHVS and CDR2 FNYEAQ. V shed 0 bases and J 9 bases; nucleotides not matched to a gene: 10. The DNA for the CDR3 is TGTGCCAGCAGCTTAGCGCCTAGCGGGCTCTCTTCCATTCAGTACTTC. Amino acid sequence: CASSLAPSGLSSIQYF.

The chain's CDR3 is CASSSPGQGLYEQFF. As DNA, the CDR3 is TGTGCCAGCAGTTCGCCGGGACAGGGGCTGTATGAGCAGTTCTTC. This sequence joins TRBV27 and TRBJ2-1; TRBD1 matches 10 bases. CDR3 length equals 15 residues. Germline V gives CDR1 MNHEY, CDR2 SMNVEV (reference sequence). V dropped 4 bases and J dropped 8; count of bases not matched to a gene: 8.

The V gene is TRBV27, the J gene TRBJ1-2; D might be TRBD1 (5 bases). The CDR3 covers 13 residues. Trimming took 5 bases from V and 4 from J, leaving 11 bases between them. Germline-derived CDR1 and CDR2 are MNHEY and SMNVEV (reference sequence). The CDR3 sequence: CASSAPGGYGYTF. DNA for the CDR3: TGTGCCAGCAGTGCCCCCGGGGGCTATGGCTACACCTTC.

The V gene is TRBV29-1, the J gene TRBJ2-5; the match to TRBD2 covers 8 bases. The CDR3 is 12 residues long. In germline, CDR1 is SQVTM, CDR2 ANQGSEA. With V trimmed by 4 bases and J by 4 bases, 2 bases remained unmatched. In DNA, the CDR3 is TGCAGCGTTGCCGGGGGGGTAGAGACCCAGTACTTC. Protein product: CSVAGGVETQYF.

The gene calls are TRBV25-1 and TRBJ2-3, with a possible D match to TRBD2 (6 bases). V was trimmed by 5 bases and J by 0 bases, leaving 21 bases between them. Germline CDR1 MGHDK, CDR2 SYGVNS. CDR3 length equals 18 residues. The DNA of the CDR3 is TGTGCCAGCAGTCGTAGTATGTTTGGGCGGGGTAGCACAGATACGCAGTATTTT. This sequence encodes CASSRSMFGRGSTDTQYF.

J is TRBJ1-4 and V is TRBV5-8; 10 bases align to TRBD1. V shed 3 bases and J 4 bases; nucleotides not matched to a gene: 3. The CDR3 totals 15 residues. Germline CDR1 and CDR2: SGHTS and YDEGEE. CDR3 nucleotides: TGTGCCAGCAGCTGGGGACAGGGGAATAATGAAAAACTGTTTTTT. It translates to CASSWGQGNNEKLFF.

J is TRBJ2-4 and V is TRBV7-9; D ambiguous. CDR1 is SEHNR and CDR2 is FQNEAQ in the germline V gene (reference sequence). This CDR3 has 15 amino acids. V was pared by 1 base and J by 0 bases, with 7 bases between. CDR3 nucleotides: TGTGCCAGCAGCTTAGGTGTACTAGCCAAAAACATTCAGTACTTC. It encodes CASSLGVLAKNIQYF.

The rearrangement joins TRBV13 to TRBJ2-4, with D tentatively TRBD2 (6 bases). Germline V lookup: CDR1 PRHDT, CDR2 FYEKMQ (reference sequence). The CDR3 has 15 residues. The V gene lost 2 bases and the J gene lost 0 bases, with 8 bases spanning the gap. The chain's CDR3 is CASSLSGLAKNIQYF. Here the CDR3 DNA reads TGTGCCAGCAGCTTATCGGGACTAGCCAAAAACATTCAGTACTTC.

V usage is TRBV9 and J usage is TRBJ1-3, with D unresolved. Trimming left V 2 bases short and J 0 bases short, with 9 bases between. Germline CDR1 SGDLS, CDR2 YYNGEE. The CDR3 length is 15 residues. CDR3 sequence: CASSVAGSSGNTIYF. The CDR3 DNA sequence: TGTGCCAGCAGCGTCGCCGGGAGCTCTGGAAACACCATATATTTT.

V gene TRBV27 combines with J gene TRBJ2-7, with 8 bases matching TRBD1. The CDR3 covers 15 residues. Germline values: CDR1 MNHEY, CDR2 SMNVEV (reference sequence). After removal of 8 bases from V and 5 bases from J, the junction contained 14 bases not matched to a gene. DNA for the CDR3: TGTGCCAGCCGAAACCTAAGGACAGGGCCAGACGAGCAGTACTTC. Residues: CASRNLRTGPDEQYF.

This sequence joins TRBV19 and TRBJ2-3; 9 nucleotides agree with TRBD1. This CDR3 comprises 14 residues. V shed 5 bases, J shed 4 bases, and the junction held 4 bases outside the gene matches. CDR1 LNHDA and CDR2 SQIVND come from the germline V gene (reference sequence). DNA of the CDR3: TGTGCCAGTAGTTTCGACAGGGGGGCAGATACGCAGTATTTT. Translating it yields CASSFDRGADTQYF.

V is TRBV11-1 and J is TRBJ2-3; 7 bases are a match to TRBD1. J gave up 5 bases and V 1 base, and 3 bases lay outside the gene matches. Germline-derived CDR1 and CDR2 are SGHAT and FQDESV (reference sequence). The CDR3 length is 14 residues. The CDR3 DNA follows: TGTGCCAGCAGCTTAGGAGGGGGCATAGATACGCAGTATTTT. Translating it yields CASSLGGGIDTQYF. The full variable domain, completed using reference TRBV11-1 and TRBJ2-3, is EAEVAQSPRYKITEKSQAVAFWCDPISGHATLYWYRQILGQGPELLVQFQDESVVDDSQLPKDRFSAERLKGVDSTLKIQPAELGDSAMYLCASSLGGGIDTQYFGPGTRLTVL.

This chain links TRBV11-3 with TRBJ2-2, with no clear D. The germline gives CDR1 SGHNT, CDR2 YENEEA. Trimming removed 5 bases from V and 2 bases from J, with 9 bases in between. CDR3 length equals 14 residues. CDR3 nucleotides: TGTGCCAGCAGCCCCCCACTTAACACCGGGGAGCTGTTTTTT. As protein: CASSPPLNTGELFF.

V is TRBV29-1 and J is TRBJ2-7; D is perhaps TRBD2 (5 bases). Germline CDR1 SQVTM, CDR2 ANQGSEA. This CDR3 is built from 13 residues. Trimming took off 4 bases at V and 4 bases at J, with 14 bases between the two ends. For the CDR3, the DNA is TGCAGCGTTGGTATCGGAGGAAGATACGAGCAGTACTTC. This translates into CSVGIGGRYEQYF.